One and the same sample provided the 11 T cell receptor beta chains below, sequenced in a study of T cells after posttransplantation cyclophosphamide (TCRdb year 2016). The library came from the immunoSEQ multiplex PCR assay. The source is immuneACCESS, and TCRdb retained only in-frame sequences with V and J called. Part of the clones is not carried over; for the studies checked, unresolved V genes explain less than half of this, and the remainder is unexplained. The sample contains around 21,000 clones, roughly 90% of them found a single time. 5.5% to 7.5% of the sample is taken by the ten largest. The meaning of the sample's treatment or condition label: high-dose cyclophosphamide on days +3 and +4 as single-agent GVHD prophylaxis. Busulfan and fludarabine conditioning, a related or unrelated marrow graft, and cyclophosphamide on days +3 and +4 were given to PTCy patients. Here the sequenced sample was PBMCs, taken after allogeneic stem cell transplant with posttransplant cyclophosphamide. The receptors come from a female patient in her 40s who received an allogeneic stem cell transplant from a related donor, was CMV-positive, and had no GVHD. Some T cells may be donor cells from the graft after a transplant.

This CDR3 is CASSKGHEQFF. In DNA form, the CDR3 reads TGTGCCAGTAGTAAGGGGCATGAGCAGTTCTTC. This chain links TRBV19 with TRBJ2-1, with D perhaps TRBD1 (5 bases). Germline V gene data show CDR1 as LNHDA and CDR2 as SQIVND (reference sequence). This CDR3 region has 11 residues. V dropped 4 bases and J dropped 8 bases, with 6 bases sitting between them.

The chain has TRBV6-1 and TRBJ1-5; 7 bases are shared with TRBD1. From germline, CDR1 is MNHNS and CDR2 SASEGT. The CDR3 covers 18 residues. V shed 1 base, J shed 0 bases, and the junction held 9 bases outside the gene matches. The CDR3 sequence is CASSEGTGGTHSNQPQHF. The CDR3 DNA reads TGTGCCAGCAGTGAAGGGACAGGTGGGACCCATAGCAATCAGCCCCAGCATTTT.

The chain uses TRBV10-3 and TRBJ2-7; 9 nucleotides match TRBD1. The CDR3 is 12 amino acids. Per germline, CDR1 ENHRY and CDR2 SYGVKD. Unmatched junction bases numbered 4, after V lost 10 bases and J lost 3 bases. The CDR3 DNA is TGTGCCACGCAGGACAGGGGCTACGAGCAGTACTTC. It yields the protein CATQDRGYEQYF.

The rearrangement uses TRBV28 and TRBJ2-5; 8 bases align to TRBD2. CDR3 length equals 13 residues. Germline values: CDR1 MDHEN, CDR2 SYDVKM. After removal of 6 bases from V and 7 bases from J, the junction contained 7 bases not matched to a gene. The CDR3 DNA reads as TGTGCCAGCAGCCGACTAGCGTTGGGGACCCAGTACTTC. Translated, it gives CASSRLALGTQYF.

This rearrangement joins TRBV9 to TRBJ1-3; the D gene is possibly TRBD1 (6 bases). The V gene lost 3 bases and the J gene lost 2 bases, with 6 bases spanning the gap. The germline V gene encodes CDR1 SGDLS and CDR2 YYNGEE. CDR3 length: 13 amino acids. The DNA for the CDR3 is TGTGCCAGCAGCGGGGGGCCTGGAAACACCATATATTTT. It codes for CASSGGPGNTIYF.

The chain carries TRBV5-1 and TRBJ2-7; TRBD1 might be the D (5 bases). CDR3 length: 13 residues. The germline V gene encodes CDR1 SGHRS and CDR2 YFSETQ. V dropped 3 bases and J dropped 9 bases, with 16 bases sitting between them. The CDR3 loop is CASSYGQTERQYF. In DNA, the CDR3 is TGCGCCAGCAGCTACGGACAAACCGAGAGGCAGTACTTC.

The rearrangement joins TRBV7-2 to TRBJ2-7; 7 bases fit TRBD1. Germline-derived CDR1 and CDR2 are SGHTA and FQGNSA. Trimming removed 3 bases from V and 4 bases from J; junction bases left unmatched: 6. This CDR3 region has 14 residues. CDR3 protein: CASSLRQGRYEQYF. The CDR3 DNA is TGTGCCAGCAGCTTGCGACAGGGCAGGTACGAGCAGTACTTC.

The CDR3 bases are TGTGCCAGCAGCCTGAGGGGTAGGACTAGCGGCTACGAGCAGTACTTC. This sequence encodes CASSLRGRTSGYEQYF. The chain carries TRBV27 and TRBJ2-7, with TRBD2 matching over 10 bases. The CDR3 has 16 residues. The germline CDR1 and CDR2 sequences are MNHEY and SMNVEV (reference sequence). The J segment lost 3 bases and the V segment lost 6 bases, leaving 11 bases of the junction unmatched.

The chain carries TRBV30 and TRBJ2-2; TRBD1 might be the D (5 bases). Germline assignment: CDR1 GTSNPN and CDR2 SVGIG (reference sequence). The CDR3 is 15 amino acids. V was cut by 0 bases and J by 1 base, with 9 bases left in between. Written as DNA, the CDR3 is TGTGCCTGGAGTGTGAAGGGGTGGAACACCGGGGAGCTGTTTTTT. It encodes CAWSVKGWNTGELFF.

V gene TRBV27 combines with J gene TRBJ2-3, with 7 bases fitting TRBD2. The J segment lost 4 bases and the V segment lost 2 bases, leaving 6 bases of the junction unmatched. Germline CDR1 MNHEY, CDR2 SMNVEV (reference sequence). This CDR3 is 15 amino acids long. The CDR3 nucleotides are TGTGCCAGCAGTTTAGTGCGGGAGTGGGCAGATACGCAGTATTTT. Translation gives CASSLVREWADTQYF.

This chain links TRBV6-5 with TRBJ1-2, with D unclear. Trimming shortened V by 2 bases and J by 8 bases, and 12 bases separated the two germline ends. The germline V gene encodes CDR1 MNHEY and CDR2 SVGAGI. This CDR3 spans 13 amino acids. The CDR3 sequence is CASSYTSTVGYTF. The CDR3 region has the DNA TGTGCCAGCAGTTACACGTCCACAGTCGGCTACACCTTC.